What follows are 29 T cell receptor beta chains derived from one specimen sequenced in a study of CD8+ T cells in alopecia areata. The authors extracted RNA and reverse transcribed it into cDNA as the sequencing template. Libraries were prepared by immunoSEQ multiplex PCR; TCRdb keeps only in-frame clonotypes and omits some of them. Seen here are 89,000 or so clones, approximately 50% observed once, and the top ten hold around 5%. What was sequenced was NKG2D-high CD8+ T cells sorted from blood. These receptor sequences come from a human donor with alopecia areata.

The chain joins TRBV29-1 to TRBJ1-4, with D maybe TRBD1 (5 bases). Trimming pared 7 bases from V and 6 bases from J, leaving 18 bases between. The CDR3 has 14 amino acids. Germline assignment: CDR1 SQVTM and CDR2 ANQGSEA. The CDR3 sequence: CSAAGPRGDEKLFF. The CDR3, as DNA: TGCAGCGCAGCAGGGCCCCGAGGTGATGAAAAACTGTTTTTT.

The chain employs TRBV13 and TRBJ2-1; no definite D call. Deletions cut 5 bases from V and 5 bases from J, with 10 bases between. Per the germline V gene, CDR1 is PRHDT and CDR2 is FYEKMQ (reference sequence). The CDR3 runs 13 residues. DNA of the CDR3: TGTGCCAGCAGCCCCCCAAGGGACAATGAGCAGTTCTTC. Encoded protein: CASSPPRDNEQFF.

This clone showed up just a few times. The V and J genes are TRBV19 and TRBJ1-5, with no clear D. V gave up 3 bases and J gave up 0 bases, with 12 bases separating them. CDR1 is LNHDA and CDR2 is SQIVND in the germline V gene (reference sequence). CDR3 size: 16 residues. The CDR3 DNA is TGTGCCAGTAGTATCGGATTGGGGAGTAGCAATCAGCCCCAGCATTTT. Translated, it gives CASSIGLGSSNQPQHF. The full variable domain, rest sourced from reference TRBV19 and TRBJ1-5, is DGGITQSPKYLFRKEGQNVTLSCEQNLNHDAMYWYRQDPGQGLRLIYYSQIVNDFQKGDIAEGYSVSREKKESFPLTVTSAQKNPTAFYLCASSIGLGSSNQPQHFGDGTRLSIL.

The V call is TRBV29-1, the J call TRBJ2-5; D possibly corresponds to TRBD2 (5 bases). V was trimmed by 6 bases and J by 5 bases, leaving 19 bases between them. This CDR3 contains 14 residues. From germline, CDR1 is SQVTM and CDR2 ANQGSEA. The CDR3: CSVPLFGGEETQYF. CDR3 DNA: TGCAGCGTCCCCCTCTTCGGTGGGGAGGAGACCCAGTACTTC.

Only one count was recorded for this clone. The V call is TRBV6-4, the J call TRBJ1-1; TRBD1 matches 7 bases. This CDR3 is 13 amino acids long. The germline V gene encodes CDR1 MRHNA and CDR2 SNTAGT. V dropped 5 bases and J dropped 7; count of bases not matched to a gene: 7. In DNA, the CDR3 is TGTGCCAGCAGTCCAGGGGGAGAAGGTGAAGCTTTCTTT. Translating it yields CASSPGGEGEAFF.

The rearrangement links TRBV5-1 to TRBJ2-5; TRBD1 matches 9 bases. The germline CDR1 and CDR2 sequences are SGHRS and YFSETQ. This CDR3 contains 16 residues. With 1 base clipped from V and 0 bases from J, the junction kept 4 bases outside the gene matches. For the CDR3, the DNA is TGCGCCAGCAGCTTGAGGACAGGGGAGTACCAAGAGACCCAGTACTTC. This codes for CASSLRTGEYQETQYF.

This clone has a handful of counts. The chain has TRBV4-1 and TRBJ2-1, with 7 bases identical to TRBD1. Unmatched junction bases numbered 12, after V lost 3 bases and J lost 4 bases. CDR3 size: 17 residues. Germline CDR1 and CDR2: MGHRA and YSYEKL. CDR3 sequence (DNA): TGCGCCAGCAGCCATGCCACGGGACAGAGTCCTTACAATGAGCAGTTCTTC. Its protein product is CASSHATGQSPYNEQFF.

The chain recombines TRBV27 with TRBJ2-7, with TRBD1 identical over 7 bases. The trim removed 4 bases at V and 0 bases at J, leaving 3 bases unmatched. The CDR3 is made up of 14 amino acids. Germline V CDR1 and CDR2: MNHEY, SMNVEV (reference sequence). CDR3 residues: CASSYDRASYEQYF. CDR3 DNA sequence: TGTGCCAGCAGTTACGACAGGGCCTCCTACGAGCAGTACTTC.

The rearrangement uses TRBV9 and TRBJ1-1; perhaps TRBD1 as D (5 bases). Deletions cut 3 bases from V and 7 bases from J, with 13 bases between. The CDR3 is made up of 13 amino acids. Germline-derived CDR1 and CDR2 are SGDLS and YYNGEE. CDR3 nucleotides: TGTGCCAGCAGCGCCCCCCGGGGGGGTGAAGCTTTCTTT. It yields the protein CASSAPRGGEAFF.

This clone was seen only once. The chain combines TRBV5-6 with TRBJ2-7; D perhaps matches TRBD1 (6 bases). The CDR3 covers 13 residues. The germline gives CDR1 SGHDT, CDR2 YYEEEE. Trimming stripped 1 base from V and 6 bases from J, with 11 bases between. In DNA, the CDR3 is TGTGCCAGCAGCTTGCTGGGGGCGGTCGAGCAGTACTTC. Its protein is CASSLLGAVEQYF.

The rearrangement joins TRBV5-6 to TRBJ1-1, with TRBD1 as a possible D gene (5 bases). The CDR3 loop spans 14 amino acids. Germline V gene data show CDR1 as SGHDT and CDR2 as YYEEEE. The V end was cut by 0 bases, the J end by 4 bases, with 10 bases between. This CDR3 is CASSLGIGATEAFF. CDR3 coding DNA: TGTGCCAGCAGCTTGGGGATCGGGGCCACTGAAGCTTTCTTT.

This clone was counted a single time. This sequence joins TRBV13 and TRBJ2-3; no firm D call. The CDR3 totals 15 residues. The germline gives CDR1 PRHDT, CDR2 FYEKMQ (reference sequence). Trimming took off 3 bases at V and 2 bases at J, with 12 bases between the two ends. CDR3: CASSFGQETTDTQYF. The DNA for the CDR3 is TGTGCCAGCAGCTTTGGCCAGGAGACCACAGATACGCAGTATTTT.

A few counts support this clone. V and J are TRBV29-1 and TRBJ2-1; 7 positions agree with TRBD2. The CDR3 is made up of 15 amino acids. The junction had 4 bases not matched to a gene; V was cut back by 2 bases and J by 0 bases. Per germline, CDR1 SQVTM and CDR2 ANQGSEA. CDR3 sequence: CSVETGGSSYNEQFF. The CDR3 nucleotides read TGCAGCGTTGAAACGGGGGGTAGCTCCTACAATGAGCAGTTCTTC.

In its sample, this clone was seen a few times. This rearrangement joins TRBV27 to TRBJ1-2; 7 bases map to TRBD1. Germline CDR1 and CDR2: MNHEY and SMNVEV (reference sequence). The CDR3 is 17 residues long. V gave up 5 bases and J gave up 0 bases; unmatched junction bases: 12. This chain's CDR3 is CASSTRQGQAANYGYTF. The CDR3 coding sequence is TGTGCCAGCAGTACAAGACAGGGCCAGGCGGCTAACTATGGCTACACCTTC.

This rearrangement joins TRBV6-6 to TRBJ2-7, with a possible D match to TRBD2 (6 bases). The germline gives CDR1 MNHNY, CDR2 SVGAGI (reference sequence). V lost 7 bases to trimming and J lost 3 bases, with 19 bases between them. This CDR3 has 15 amino acids. The CDR3 coding sequence is TGTGCCAGCAAAAAACTAGCTCCTGAAGACTACGAGCAGTACTTC. Amino acid sequence: CASKKLAPEDYEQYF.

The V and J genes are TRBV27 and TRBJ2-7; 9 bases are shared with TRBD1. The CDR3 sequence is 14 residues long. Germline values: CDR1 MNHEY, CDR2 SMNVEV (reference sequence). Trimming removed 6 bases from V and 5 bases from J; junction bases left unmatched: 8. In nucleotides, the CDR3 is TGTGCCAGCAGGACAGGGGGGTATGGTGACGAGCAGTACTTC. It codes for CASRTGGYGDEQYF.

Concerning this clone: This sample also contains other DNA sequences that code for the same CDR3. The V gene is TRBV5-6, the J gene TRBJ2-5; the D is unclear. This CDR3 comprises 12 residues. Germline V gene data show CDR1 as SGHDT and CDR2 as YYEEEE. V lost 3 bases and J lost 0, with 3 bases in between. This CDR3 reads CASSSYQETQYF. CDR3 DNA: TGTGCCAGCAGCTCGTACCAAGAGACCCAGTACTTC.

The V gene is TRBV7-2, the J gene TRBJ2-5; weak D call: TRBD1 (6 bases). CDR3 size: 14 residues. With 1 base removed from V and 3 bases from J, the gap between germline ends came to 9 bases. Germline V gives CDR1 SGHTA, CDR2 FQGNSA. The CDR3 sequence is CASSLGPGEETQYF. The DNA of the CDR3 is TGTGCCAGCAGCTTAGGCCCAGGGGAAGAGACCCAGTACTTC.

This clone was detected only a few times. The rearrangement links TRBV19 to TRBJ2-1; 8 positions match TRBD2. After removal of 5 bases from V and 0 bases from J, the junction contained 0 bases not matched to a gene. Germline V gene data show CDR1 as LNHDA and CDR2 as SQIVND (reference sequence). CDR3 length: 14 amino acids. This CDR3 reads CASSRGGSYNEQFF. In nucleotides, the CDR3 is TGTGCCAGTAGTCGGGGGGGCTCCTACAATGAGCAGTTCTTC.

The rearrangement joins TRBV6-5 to TRBJ1-2; maybe TRBD1 (6 bases). Looked up from germline, CDR1 is MNHEY and CDR2 is SVGAGI. V was clipped by 6 bases and J by 6 bases, with 11 bases between them. There are 12 residues in the CDR3. The CDR3 sequence is CASSATGNGYTF. The CDR3 DNA follows: TGTGCCAGCAGCGCGACAGGCAATGGCTACACCTTC.

The genes are TRBV11-2 and TRBJ2-3, with D hard to call. The germline CDR1 and CDR2 sequences are SGHAT and FQNNGV. The CDR3 is made up of 11 amino acids. V lost 2 bases and J lost 5, with 2 bases in between. Here the CDR3 reads CASSLIDTQYF. The CDR3 DNA reads as TGTGCCAGCAGCTTAATAGATACGCAGTATTTT. The variable domain in full, completed from reference TRBV11-2 and TRBJ2-3, reads EAGVAQSPRYKIIEKRQSVAFWCNPISGHATLYWYQQILGQGPKLLIQFQNNGVVDDSQLPKDRFSAERLKGVDSTLKIQPAKLEDSAVYLCASSLIDTQYFGPGTRLTVL.

The chain is built from TRBV2 and TRBJ2-7, with a tentative D call TRBD2 (6 bases). CDR1 is SNHLY and CDR2 is FYNNEI in the germline V gene. This CDR3 contains 14 residues. Trimming removed 9 bases from V and 7 bases from J, with 22 bases in between. This CDR3 is CARGDSYRREEQYF. CDR3 DNA: TGTGCCAGGGGAGATTCCTACCGACGGGAGGAGCAGTACTTC. Drawing the rest from reference TRBV2 and TRBJ2-7, the complete variable domain is EPEVTQTPSHQVTQMGQEVILRCVPISNHLYFYWYRQILGQKVEFLVSFYNNEISEKSEIFDDQFSVERPDGSNFTLKIRSTKLEDSAMYFCARGDSYRREEQYFGPGTRLTVT.

This CDR3 reads CASSQVQGNQPQHF. DNA for the CDR3: TGCGCCAGCAGCCAGGTGCAGGGGAATCAGCCCCAGCATTTT. The gene calls are TRBV4-3 and TRBJ1-5; a possible D gene is TRBD1 (6 bases). The CDR3 consists of 14 residues. Trimming took 3 bases from V and 4 from J, leaving 10 bases between them. CDR1 and CDR2 from the germline V gene are LGHNA and YSLEER.

This rearrangement joins TRBV29-1 to TRBJ2-5, with TRBD1 matching 7 bases. Near its end, the DNA agrees better with TRBJ2-7, so the J call may be wrong. Germline V lookup: CDR1 SQVTM, CDR2 ANQGSEA. The CDR3 consists of 11 residues. The CDR3 coding sequence is TGCAGCGTCACAGGGGACTACGAGCAGTACTTC. Amino acid sequence: CSVTGDYEQYF.

V and J are TRBV2 and TRBJ2-7; weak D call: TRBD1 (6 bases). CDR1 SNHLY and CDR2 FYNNEI come from the germline V gene. CDR3 length: 10 residues. Trimming pared 6 bases from V and 6 bases from J, leaving 6 bases between. CDR3 sequence reads: CASRGAEQYF. The CDR3 DNA follows: TGTGCCAGCAGGGGGGCCGAGCAGTACTTC.

J is TRBJ2-5 and V is TRBV29-1, with a tentative D call TRBD2 (6 bases). V gave up 2 bases and J gave up 11 bases, with 18 bases separating them. CDR1 is SQVTM and CDR2 is ANQGSEA in the germline V gene. This CDR3 has 13 residues. The CDR3 reads CSVENAGGYEQYF. DNA of the CDR3: TGCAGCGTTGAAAATGCTGGGGGGTATGAGCAGTACTTC.

This chain links TRBV30 with TRBJ2-4, with D unresolved. In germline, CDR1 is GTSNPN, CDR2 SVGIG (reference sequence). Trimming cost V 0 bases and J 3 bases, with 3 bases left between them. This CDR3 has 12 residues. The CDR3 nucleotides read TGTGCCTGGAGTGTTGACAAAAACATTCAGTACTTC. This encodes CAWSVDKNIQYF.

In its sample, this clone was seen a few times. V gene TRBV29-1 combines with J gene TRBJ2-7; D is perhaps TRBD1 (6 bases). The CDR3 is 11 amino acids. V gave up 6 bases and J gave up 3 bases, with 9 bases separating them. CDR1 SQVTM and CDR2 ANQGSEA come from the germline V gene. The CDR3: CSVTGVYEQYF. CDR3 coding DNA: TGCAGCGTGACAGGAGTCTACGAGCAGTACTTC.

Details on this clone: Here the CDR3 omits its conserved ending phenylalanine or tryptophan, so a read error is the likely source. The chain joins TRBV27 to TRBJ1-2, with a weak D call TRBD1 (6 bases). V dropped 3 bases and J dropped 6 bases, with 14 bases sitting between them. Per the germline V gene, CDR1 is MNHEY and CDR2 is SMNVEV (reference sequence). The length of the CDR3 is 14 residues. CDR3 sequence (DNA): TGTGCCAGCAGTTTGCGTGGAGGGGGAAATGGCTACACCCTC. This encodes CASSLRGGGNGYTL.